The 14 T cell receptor beta chains below all came from one sample that was sequenced in a study of blood T cell repertoires in COVID-19. Clones were sequenced by immunoSEQ multiplex PCR, and TCRdb holds only the in-frame ones, with some missing. The sample includes about 160,000 clones, roughly 85% seen only once; the top ten take 0.85% to 1.2%. Sequenced input: peripheral blood. The source of these receptors is a man in his forties or fifties with acute or convalescent COVID-19.

The chain joins TRBV18 to TRBJ2-4; D may be TRBD2 (6 bases). The CDR3 length is 14 residues. Per germline, CDR1 KGHSH and CDR2 LQKENI. V was clipped by 6 bases and J by 5 bases, with 14 bases between them. CDR3 sequence: CASSHRDSENIQYF. The DNA for the CDR3 is TGTGCCAGCTCCCACCGGGACTCAGAAAACATTCAGTACTTC.

The V call is TRBV5-6, the J call TRBJ1-5, with 8 bases matching TRBD1. Losses at the gene ends were 3 bases for V and 5 bases for J; bases not matched to a gene: 4. This CDR3 region has 14 residues. Looked up from germline, CDR1 is SGHDT and CDR2 is YYEEEE. CDR3 residues: CASSSGTGHQPQHF. DNA for the CDR3: TGTGCCAGCAGCTCCGGGACAGGTCATCAGCCCCAGCATTTT.

The gene calls are TRBV19 and TRBJ1-1; 8 nucleotides agree with TRBD1. CDR3 size: 13 residues. Germline CDR1 reads LNHDA; CDR2 reads SQIVND (reference sequence). The trim removed 7 bases at V and 4 bases at J, leaving 5 bases unmatched. The CDR3 DNA sequence: TGTGCCAGTACAGGCAGGGGGCCCACTGAAGCTTTCTTT. This sequence encodes CASTGRGPTEAFF.

The chain links TRBV11-2 to TRBJ1-1; D might be TRBD1 (5 bases). This CDR3 comprises 14 residues. In germline, CDR1 is SGHAT, CDR2 FQNNGV. The V and J ends lost 2 bases and 5 bases respectively, with 12 bases between them. The CDR3 coding sequence is TGTGCCAGCAGCTTAATTGGGGGGGGTACTGAAGCTTTCTTT. It is translated as CASSLIGGGTEAFF.

This chain links TRBV27 with TRBJ1-6; 9 bases line up with TRBD1. Germline V gives CDR1 MNHEY, CDR2 SMNVEV (reference sequence). This CDR3 has 14 residues. Germline trimming cut 3 bases from V and 11 bases from J; bases unmatched to any gene: 5. CDR3 protein: CASSLGQGNTPLHF. For the CDR3, the DNA is TGTGCCAGCAGTTTGGGACAGGGCAATACACCCCTCCACTTT.

The J gene is TRBJ1-3, the V gene TRBV7-2; no clear D gene. CDR1 is SGHTA, CDR2 FQGNSA, per germline. This CDR3 comprises 15 residues. V dropped 1 base and J dropped 1 base, with 8 bases sitting between them. The CDR3 DNA follows: TGTGCCAGCAGCTTAGTGCGAAAGTCTGGAAACACCATATATTTT. Amino acids: CASSLVRKSGNTIYF.

The chain couples TRBV5-4 to TRBJ2-1; 8 positions match TRBD2. This CDR3 contains 15 residues. Germline V gives CDR1 SGHNT, CDR2 YYREEE (reference sequence). J was trimmed by 8 bases and V by 5 bases; bases with no gene match: 12. The CDR3 DNA follows: TGTGCCAGCAGTTACGTGGCGGGGGGCAAGGATGAGCAGTTCTTC. Translating gives CASSYVAGGKDEQFF.

For this clone: The same CDR3 also results from other DNA sequences found in this sample. V usage is TRBV5-1 and J usage is TRBJ1-1, with 10 positions matching TRBD1. Germline V gene data show CDR1 as SGHRS and CDR2 as YFSETQ. The CDR3 sequence is 15 residues long. J lost 5 bases, V lost 0 bases, and 4 bases had no gene match. The CDR3 loop is CASSLGGQGNTEAFF. The CDR3 DNA sequence: TGCGCCAGCAGCTTGGGGGGACAGGGGAATACTGAAGCTTTCTTT.

The chain joins TRBV5-1 to TRBJ2-5, with 7 bases that match TRBD1. CDR3 length: 15 amino acids. CDR1 SGHRS and CDR2 YFSETQ come from the germline V gene. V gave up 0 bases and J gave up 2 bases; unmatched junction bases: 4. In DNA form, the CDR3 reads TGCGCCAGCAGCTTGGGGGGACAGACGCAAGAGACCCAGTACTTC. The encoded protein is CASSLGGQTQETQYF.

The rearrangement joins TRBV13 to TRBJ2-7, with 11 bases aligning to TRBD1. The V gene's germline CDR1 is PRHDT and CDR2 FYEKMQ (reference sequence). This CDR3 comprises 15 residues. The trim removed 4 bases at V and 2 bases at J, leaving 4 bases unmatched. CDR3 sequence reads: CASSSPGQGAYEQYF. The CDR3 coding sequence is TGTGCCAGCAGCTCCCCGGGACAGGGGGCCTACGAGCAGTACTTC.

The rearrangement links TRBV6-2 or TRBV6-3 to TRBJ2-7; D is possibly TRBD1 (5 bases). CDR1 and CDR2 (germline): MNHEY, SVGEGT. V lost 3 bases, J lost 3 bases, and 12 bases lay in between. The CDR3 runs to 14 residues. Here the CDR3 DNA reads TGTGCCAGCAGTTATGCAGGGTGGAACTACGAGCAGTACTTC. It encodes CASSYAGWNYEQYF.

The rearrangement joins TRBV5-4 to TRBJ1-5, with unresolved D. The CDR3 has 14 amino acids. Trimming left V 4 bases short and J 6 bases short, with 14 bases between. Germline values: CDR1 SGHNT, CDR2 YYREEE (reference sequence). In nucleotides, the CDR3 is TGTGCCAGCAGCCCGGGCCCTGAGGGTCAGCCCCAGCATTTT. It specifies CASSPGPEGQPQHF.

V gene TRBV4-2 combines with J gene TRBJ2-3; 9 bases match TRBD2. The trim removed 0 bases at V and 0 bases at J, leaving 10 bases unmatched. This CDR3 has 19 residues. Germline lookup yields CDR1 LGHNA and CDR2 YNFKEQ. The CDR3 DNA is TGTGCCAGCAGCCAAGACCCCCTAGCGGGGAGTACTAGCACAGATACGCAGTATTTT. Residues: CASSQDPLAGSTSTDTQYF.

V and J are TRBV5-6 and TRBJ1-5; 9 bases map to TRBD1. Trimming at V came to 4 bases and at J to 1 base, leaving 3 bases not matched to a gene. The germline V gene encodes CDR1 SGHDT and CDR2 YYEEEE. This CDR3 comprises 15 residues. The CDR3 spells CASSPGTGSNQPQHF. In nucleotides, the CDR3 is TGTGCCAGCAGCCCAGGGACAGGGAGCAATCAGCCCCAGCATTTT.